These 19 T cell receptor beta chains share one sample of origin, sequenced in a study of regulatory T cells in long-lasting Graves disease. Time point indicated: newly diagnosed GD, antithyroid drugs for less than 3 months. The TCR library was made from RNA extracted from PBMCs. HTBI primers from iRepertoire and Arm-PCR of CDR3 regions yielded the TCR beta libraries. TCRdb re-analysed the multiplex PCR reads in MiXCR, keeping a single row per CDR3 protein. Of 530,000 or so distinct CDR3 sequences detected, 16% appear once; the ten largest clones hold about 12%. These records were also assigned to another study, of T cells in Graves' hyperthyroidism and ophthalmopathy.

The material sequenced was peripheral blood mononuclear cells (PBMCs), taken at new diagnosis, from a patient treated with antithyroid drugs. These receptor sequences come from a young man with Graves disease.

This clonotype was seen repeatedly, ten times or more. The rearrangement uses TRBV28 and TRBJ2-7; D might be TRBD1 (5 bases). V gave up 6 bases and J gave up 2 bases, with 11 bases separating them. The CDR3 totals 13 residues. Germline values: CDR1 MDHEN, CDR2 SYDVKM. The CDR3 protein is CASSLGHTYEQYF. The DNA for the CDR3 is TGTGCCAGCAGCCTAGGACACACCTACGAGCAGTACTTC.

This clonotype was counted many times. V usage is TRBV28 and J usage is TRBJ2-5, with 9 bases lining up with TRBD2. The germline CDR1 and CDR2 sequences are MDHEN and SYDVKM. J lost 5 bases, V lost 2 bases, and 9 bases had no gene match. CDR3 length: 16 amino acids. The CDR3 region has the DNA TGTGCCAGCAGTTTAAGAGGGGTAGCGGGAGATGAGACCCAGTACTTC. Protein sequence: CASSLRGVAGDETQYF.

This clonotype was detected a few times. The chain links TRBV6-2 or TRBV6-3 to TRBJ2-1; 9 bases fit TRBD1. This CDR3 has 15 amino acids. Per germline, CDR1 MNHEY and CDR2 SVGEGT. V lost 2 bases, J lost 6 bases, and 5 bases stayed unmatched. CDR3: CASSYGTGNVNEQFF. CDR3 bases: TGTGCCAGCAGTTACGGGACAGGGAATGTCAATGAGCAGTTCTTC.

There are many counts of this clonotype. This chain joins TRBV29-1 and TRBJ2-7; 11 positions match TRBD2. Germline V lookup: CDR1 SQVTM, CDR2 ANQGSEA. Losses at the gene ends were 0 bases for V and 3 bases for J; bases not matched to a gene: 4. The CDR3 length is 15 residues. CDR3 in amino acids: CSVEELAGEGYEQYF. CDR3 nucleotide sequence: TGCAGCGTTGAAGAACTAGCGGGAGAGGGCTACGAGCAGTACTTC.

The V call is TRBV6-5, the J call TRBJ2-7; D is unresolved. The CDR3 is 13 residues long. Germline CDR1 and CDR2: MNHEY and SVGAGI. V was clipped by 1 base and J by 1 base, with 5 bases between them. The CDR3 nucleotides read TGTGCCAGCAGTTACTACAAGTCCTACGAGCAGTACTTC. Translating gives CASSYYKSYEQYF.

The chain employs TRBV11-2 and TRBJ1-1; TRBD1 is a possible D gene (5 bases). The germline V and J ends were trimmed by 5 bases and 2 bases, with 12 bases remaining between them. The CDR3 is 14 amino acids. Germline assignment: CDR1 SGHAT and CDR2 FQNNGV. The CDR3 coding sequence is TGTGCCAGCAGCCAGGGACGGAGTAACACTGAAGCTTTCTTT. Residues: CASSQGRSNTEAFF. The full variable domain, its missing parts supplied by reference TRBV11-2 and TRBJ1-1, is EAGVAQSPRYKIIEKRQSVAFWCNPISGHATLYWYQQILGQGPKLLIQFQNNGVVDDSQLPKDRFSAERLKGVDSTLKIQPAKLEDSAVYLCASSQGRSNTEAFFGQGTRLTVV.

The gene calls are TRBV4-2 and TRBJ2-7, with TRBD2 matching over 13 bases. V shed 1 base and J 3 bases; nucleotides not matched to a gene: 6. CDR1 and CDR2 (germline): LGHNA, YNFKEQ. This CDR3 is built from 17 residues. The chain's CDR3 is CASSQGRTSGSLYEQYF. In DNA form, the CDR3 reads TGTGCCAGCAGCCAAGGCCGGACTAGCGGGAGTCTCTACGAGCAGTACTTC.

This clonotype was detected ten times or more. The chain combines TRBV27 with TRBJ1-2; possible D gene TRBD1, 5 bases. CDR1 and CDR2 (germline): MNHEY, SMNVEV (reference sequence). Deletions cut 4 bases from V and 4 bases from J, with 10 bases between. The CDR3 sequence is 13 residues long. The CDR3, as DNA: TGTGCCAGCAGTTCCCTCGGGACCTATGGCTACACCTTC. It codes for CASSSLGTYGYTF.

This clonotype was seen ten or more times. The chain carries TRBV6-1 and TRBJ2-2, with 9 positions matching TRBD2. V lost 7 bases, J lost 6 bases, and 9 bases stayed unmatched. Germline-derived CDR1 and CDR2 are MNHNS and SASEGT. CDR3 length: 15 residues. The CDR3 loop is CASTIRGTSSGELFF. The CDR3 DNA is TGTGCCAGCACCATCCGGGGGACTAGCTCCGGGGAGCTGTTTTTT.

This clonotype was detected ten times or more. V is TRBV6-1 and J is TRBJ2-1; TRBD2 might be the D (6 bases). The CDR3 extends over 15 amino acids. Germline-derived CDR1 and CDR2 are MNHNS and SASEGT. The V and J ends lost 5 bases and 5 bases respectively, with 16 bases between them. The CDR3 sequence: CASSLAPGTHNEQFF. The CDR3 DNA sequence: TGTGCCAGCAGTCTCGCCCCCGGGACTCACAATGAGCAGTTCTTC.

This clonotype was seen only a few times. V usage is TRBV7-9 and J usage is TRBJ2-1; the match to TRBD2 covers 8 bases. Germline V gene lookup returns CDR1 SEHNR and CDR2 FQNEAQ (reference sequence). V lost 1 base, J lost 4 bases, and 15 bases stayed unmatched. This CDR3 has 19 residues. The CDR3 spells CASSLVPLAGPKGYNEQFF. The CDR3 nucleotides read TGTGCCAGCAGCTTAGTCCCTCTAGCGGGTCCAAAGGGATACAATGAGCAGTTCTTC.

This clonotype showed up many times. The gene calls are TRBV6-1 and TRBJ2-7, with TRBD1 identical over 9 bases. Trimming removed 6 bases from V and 3 bases from J; junction bases left unmatched: 6. From germline, CDR1 is MNHNS and CDR2 SASEGT. The CDR3 extends over 14 amino acids. CDR3 protein: CASSHRDRVYEQYF. Written as DNA, the CDR3 is TGTGCCAGCAGCCACCGGGACAGGGTCTACGAGCAGTACTTC.

Only a few counts were recorded for this clonotype. The chain joins TRBV7-3 to TRBJ1-5; D ambiguous. CDR3 length: 16 amino acids. The V gene's germline CDR1 is SGHTA and CDR2 FQGTGA. Trimming removed 2 bases from V and 0 bases from J, with 11 bases in between. Written as DNA, the CDR3 is TGTGCCAGCAGCTTATTAAGGACCAATAGCAATCAGCCCCAGCATTTT. It codes for CASSLLRTNSNQPQHF.

This clonotype has only a few counts. The CDR3 here is CASSMAGGATEAFF. CDR3 coding DNA: TGTGCCAGTAGTATGGCAGGGGGTGCCACTGAAGCTTTCTTT. This chain joins TRBV19 and TRBJ1-1; TRBD1 matches at 7 bases. With V trimmed by 3 bases and J by 4 bases, 5 bases remained unmatched. Germline CDR1 LNHDA, CDR2 SQIVND (reference sequence). This CDR3 spans 14 amino acids.

The chain recombines TRBV5-1 with TRBJ2-3; TRBD1 matches 9 bases. Per germline, CDR1 SGHRS and CDR2 YFSETQ. The CDR3 length is 15 residues. Trimming took 4 bases from V and 4 from J; bases not matched to a gene: 7. The CDR3 loop reads CASSPGQGSADTQYF. The CDR3, as DNA: TGCGCCAGCAGCCCGGGACAGGGCTCGGCAGATACGCAGTATTTT.

This clonotype appeared a few times. V and J are TRBV7-2 and TRBJ2-1, with a tentative D call TRBD2 (7 bases). The V and J ends lost 4 bases and 3 bases respectively, with 16 bases between them. This CDR3 has 16 amino acids. Germline V lookup: CDR1 SGHTA, CDR2 FQGNSA. The DNA of the CDR3 is TGTGCCAGCAGCTCTGGGGGGGCGGTAGGCTACAATGAGCAGTTCTTC. Residues: CASSSGGAVGYNEQFF. Complete variable domain (other parts from reference TRBV7-2 and TRBJ2-1): GAGVSQSPSNKVTEKGKDVELRCDPISGHTALYWYRQSLGQGLEFLIYFQGNSAPDKSGLPSDRFSAERTGGSVSTLTIQRTQQEDSAVYLCASSSGGAVGYNEQFFGPGTRLTVL.

This clonotype was seen only a few times. The chain couples TRBV5-5 to TRBJ2-1; TRBD1 or TRBD2 may be the D gene (5 bases each). The CDR3 contains 16 residues. Trimming stripped 4 bases from V and 4 bases from J, with 18 bases between. Germline V gives CDR1 SGHKS, CDR2 YYEKEE (reference sequence). This CDR3 reads CASSPPGRAQYNEQFF. The CDR3, as DNA: TGTGCCAGCAGCCCCCCGGGGCGCGCTCAATACAATGAGCAGTTCTTC.

The rearrangement joins TRBV11-2 to TRBJ2-7; D is ambiguous. The ends were cut back, 1 base at V and 2 bases at J, with 21 bases in the middle. The CDR3 runs to 18 residues. CDR1 is SGHAT and CDR2 is FQNNGV in the germline V gene. The CDR3 DNA sequence: TGTGCCAGCAGCTTAGGATTCGGGTCTTTCCGGCCAACCTACGAGCAGTACTTC. Its protein is CASSLGFGSFRPTYEQYF.

Turning to this clonotype: A read error may be the cause here, since a much bigger clone is one base away. The rearrangement uses TRBV28 and TRBJ2-4, with D perhaps matching TRBD2 (6 bases). The CDR3 is 11 amino acids. Germline V CDR1 and CDR2: MDHEN, SYDVKM. The CDR3 DNA reads TGTGCCAGCAGTTTGAGGGGCCGGAGGGGCTTC. This sequence encodes CASSLRGRRGF.